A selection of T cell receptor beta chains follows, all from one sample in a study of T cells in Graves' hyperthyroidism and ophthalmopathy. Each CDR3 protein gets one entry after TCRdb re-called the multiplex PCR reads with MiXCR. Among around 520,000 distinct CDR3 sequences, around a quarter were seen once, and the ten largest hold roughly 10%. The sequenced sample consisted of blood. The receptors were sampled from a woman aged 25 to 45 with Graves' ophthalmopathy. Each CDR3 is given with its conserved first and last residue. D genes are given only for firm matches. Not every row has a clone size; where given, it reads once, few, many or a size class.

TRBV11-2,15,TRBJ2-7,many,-,TGTGCCAGCAGCTTAACCCCCCGAACAGGGAACGAGCAGTACTTC,CASSLTPRTGNEQYF
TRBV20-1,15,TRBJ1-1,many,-,TGCAGTGCTAGATTTTTAGGAGCGCCGAACACTGAAGCTTTCTTT,CSARFLGAPNTEAFF
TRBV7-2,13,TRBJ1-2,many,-,TGTGCCAGCAGCTTTGACTTAAGCTATGGCTACACCTTC,CASSFDLSYGYTF
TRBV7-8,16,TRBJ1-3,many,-,TGTGCCAGCAGCTTAATCCGCGCTAGCTCTGGAAACACCATATATTTT,CASSLIRASSGNTIYF
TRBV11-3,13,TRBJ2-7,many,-,TGTGCCAGCAGCTTAGGATACTACCACGAGCAGTACTTC,CASSLGYYHEQYF
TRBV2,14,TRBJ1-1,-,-,TGTGCCAGCAGGGCGGGACCTCTGAACACTGAAGCTTTCTTT,CASRAGPLNTEAFF
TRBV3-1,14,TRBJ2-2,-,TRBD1,TGTGCCAGCCAATTCGACAGGGACACCGGGGAGCTGTTTTTT,CASQFDRDTGELFF
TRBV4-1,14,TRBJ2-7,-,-,TGCGCCAGCAGCCAAGCCCGGACAGAATACGAGCAGTACTTC,CASSQARTEYEQYF
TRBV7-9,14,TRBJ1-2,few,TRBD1,TGTGCCAGCAGCGGGGACAGAACTAACTATGGCTACACCTTC,CASSGDRTNYGYTF
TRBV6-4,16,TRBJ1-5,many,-,TGTGCCAGCAGTGGGCCCGCGGGACCCAACAATCAGCCCCAGCATTTT,CASSGPAGPNNQPQHF
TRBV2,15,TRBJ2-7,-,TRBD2,TGTGCCAGCAGGATCTCTGGACTAGTCTCCTACGAGCAGTACTTC,CASRISGLVSYEQYF
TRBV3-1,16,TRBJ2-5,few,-,TGTGCCAGCAGCCACCCCCCGGGGGCTATCCAAGAGACCCAGTACTTC,CASSHPPGAIQETQYF
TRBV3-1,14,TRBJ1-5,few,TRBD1,TGTGCCAGCAGCTCGACAGGGCTGGGGCAGCCCCAGCATTTT,CASSSTGLGQPQHF
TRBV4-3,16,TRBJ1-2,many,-,TGCGCCAGCAGCCAAGACTTAGGATTGGCCTCCTATGGCTACACCTTC,CASSQDLGLASYGYTF
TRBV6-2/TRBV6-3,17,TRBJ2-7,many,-,TGTGCCAGCAGCCTAGACTCTAGACATCAAGGACACTACGAGCAGTACTTC,CASSLDSRHQGHYEQYF
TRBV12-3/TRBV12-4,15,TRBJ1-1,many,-,TGTGCCAGCAGTTTATGGGACCCGGCGGAAACTGAAGCTTTCTTT,CASSLWDPAETEAFF
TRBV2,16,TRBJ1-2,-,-,TGTGCCAGCAGCGGAGGGTGGGCCCGGGCCCACTATGGCTACACCTTC,CASSGGWARAHYGYTF
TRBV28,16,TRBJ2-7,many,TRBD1,TGTGCCAGCAGTAAAGGGAGAGGACAGGGACCCCACGAGCAGTACTTC,CASSKGRGQGPHEQYF
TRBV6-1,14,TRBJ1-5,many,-,TGTGCCAGCAGTGAAAGAGATAGCAATCAGCCCCAGCATTTT,CASSERDSNQPQHF
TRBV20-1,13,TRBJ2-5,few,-,TGCAGTGCTAATCTCTTTAGGAAAGAGACCCAGTACTTC,CSANLFRKETQYF
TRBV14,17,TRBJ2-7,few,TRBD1,TGTGCCAGCAGCCAGGCTCCCGGGACAGGAGTAGTCCACGAGCAGTACTTC,CASSQAPGTGVVHEQYF
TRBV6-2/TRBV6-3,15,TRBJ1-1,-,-,TGTGCCAGCAGTTACCGACAGGCCAGGGACACTGAAGCTTTCTTT,CASSYRQARDTEAFF
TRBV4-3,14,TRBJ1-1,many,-,TGCGCCAGCAGCCAAGGGGGGGTGAGCACTGAAGCTTTCTTT,CASSQGGVSTEAFF
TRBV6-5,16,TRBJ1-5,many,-,TGTGCCAGCAGTTACCGCCGGGAGAAGCGCAATCAGCCCCAGCATTTT,CASSYRREKRNQPQHF
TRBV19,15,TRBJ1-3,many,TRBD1,TGTGCCAGTAGTATTGGGACAGGCCTCGGAAACACCATATATTTT,CASSIGTGLGNTIYF
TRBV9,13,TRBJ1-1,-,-,TGTGCCAGCAGCGTAGTATGGGGCACTGAAGCTTTCTTT,CASSVVWGTEAFF
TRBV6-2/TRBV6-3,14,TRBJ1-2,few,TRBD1,TGTGCCAGCAACCTAGGAGGGGGCCTTTATGGCTACACCTTC,CASNLGGGLYGYTF
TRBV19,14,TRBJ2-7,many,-,TGTGCCAGTAGCCGACAGGCACTATTCTACGAGCAGTACTTC,CASSRQALFYEQYF
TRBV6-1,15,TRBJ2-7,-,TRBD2,TGTGCCAGCAGTGAACTGATAGCGGGGGTTAACGAGCAGTACTTC,CASSELIAGVNEQYF
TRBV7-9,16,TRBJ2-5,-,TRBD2,TGTGCCAGCAGCCCAACGACTAGCGGGAGAGGAGAGACCCAGTACTTC,CASSPTTSGRGETQYF
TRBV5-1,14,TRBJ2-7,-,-,TGCGCCAGCAGCTTGGAACTAGCAGTGTACGAGCAGTACTTC,CASSLELAVYEQYF
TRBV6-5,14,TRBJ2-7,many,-,TGTGCCAGCAGTTACCGACAGGAGACCTACGAGCAGTACTTC,CASSYRQETYEQYF
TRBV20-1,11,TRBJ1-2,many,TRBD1,TGCAGTAAACAGGGGGACTATGGCTACACCTTC,CSKQGDYGYTF
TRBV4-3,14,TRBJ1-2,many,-,TGCGCCAGCAGCCAAGATCGGAATAACTATGGCTACACCTTC,CASSQDRNNYGYTF
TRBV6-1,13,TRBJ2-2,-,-,TGTGCCGGGGGGCAGGGTGAAACCGGGGAGCTGTTTTTT,CAGGQGETGELFF
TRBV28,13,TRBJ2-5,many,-,TGTGCCAGCAGTTTTGGGGGGTCGGAGACCCAGTACTTC,CASSFGGSETQYF
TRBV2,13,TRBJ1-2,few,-,TGTGCCAGGGAGGCAGGAGATAACTATGGCTACACCTTC,CAREAGDNYGYTF
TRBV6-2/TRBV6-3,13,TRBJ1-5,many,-,TGTGCCAGCAGCACTATCCGGGGTCAGCCCCAGCATTTT,CASSTIRGQPQHF
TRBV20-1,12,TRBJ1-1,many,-,TGCAGTGCTAGAATTAAGAACACTGAAGCTTTCTTT,CSARIKNTEAFF
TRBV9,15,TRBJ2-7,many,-,TGTGCCAGCAGCGTAGGAGGCATACAGACGGGCGAGCAGTACTTC,CASSVGGIQTGEQYF
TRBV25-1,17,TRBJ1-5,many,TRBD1,TGTGCCAGCAGTGATCTTGGACAGGGGGGGAACAATCAGCCCCAGCATTTT,CASSDLGQGGNNQPQHF
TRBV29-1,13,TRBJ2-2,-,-,TGCAGCGTTACTCGGCTGAACACCGGGGAGCTGTTTTTT,CSVTRLNTGELFF
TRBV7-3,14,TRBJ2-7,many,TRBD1,TGTGCCAGCAGCTTGGACAGGGGGGATTACGAGCAGTACTTC,CASSLDRGDYEQYF
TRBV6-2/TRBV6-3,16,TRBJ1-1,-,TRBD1,TGTGCCAGCAGTTCTCATGCCAGGACAGGGAGCACTGAAGCTTTCTTT,CASSSHARTGSTEAFF
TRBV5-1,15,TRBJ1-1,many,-,TGCGCCAGCAGCTTGAACCCAGGTTCAGGGACTGAAGCTTTCTTT,CASSLNPGSGTEAFF